This passage covers 2 T cell receptor beta chains from one sample sequenced in a study of identical twins. TCRdb passed the 5' RACE reads through MiXCR, listing each CDR3 protein once. The sample shows some 250,000 distinct CDR3 sequences, 5.5% to 7.5% of them seen only once. This sample also belongs to another study, concerning T cells expressing NK-cell markers.

The material sequenced was CD8+ T cells sorted from blood. The source is a woman aged 18-29 years in good health.

At least ten counts were recorded for this clonotype. The genes are TRBV2 and TRBJ2-7; D might be TRBD1 or TRBD2, each matching 5 bases. The V and J ends lost 3 bases and 3 bases respectively, with 9 bases between them. Germline values: CDR1 SNHLY, CDR2 FYNNEI. This CDR3 spans 13 amino acids. The CDR3 nucleotides read TGTGCCAGCAGTGATCCGAGGGGCTACGAGCAGTACTTC. It specifies CASSDPRGYEQYF.

The chain recombines TRBV10-3 with TRBJ1-2; D is undetermined. The germline V gene encodes CDR1 ENHRY and CDR2 SYGVKD. CDR3 size: 14 residues. Between the trimmed V and J ends, which lost 7 bases and 4 bases, there was a span of 16 bases. The CDR3 sequence is CAITPDGYLYGYTF. The DNA of the CDR3 is TGTGCCATCACGCCCGATGGTTACCTCTATGGCTACACCTTC.